The 32 T cell receptor beta chains below all came from one sample that was sequenced in a study of long-term antiretroviral therapy in people with HIV. Running of the v3.0 immunoSEQ assay took place at survey level. Using immunoSEQ multiplex PCR, the repertoire was profiled, and TCRdb retains in-frame clones only, with some absent. The table lists 15,000 to 20,000 clones, around 81% of them singletons. Sequencing was performed on unsorted PBMCs, taken 0.3 years before starting antiretroviral therapy. Source of these receptors: a man aged 45 to 65 with HIV.

This rearrangement joins TRBV4-3 to TRBJ1-2; no clear D gene. Trimming cost V 2 bases and J 6 bases, with 13 bases left between them. CDR3 size: 14 residues. In germline, CDR1 is LGHNA, CDR2 YSLEER. The CDR3 nucleotides read TGCGCCAGCAGCCAAAGGAATCTAAGGGATGGCTACACCTTC. Protein sequence: CASSQRNLRDGYTF.

In its sample, this clone was seen a few times. The chain couples TRBV2 to TRBJ1-6, with a possible D match to TRBD1 (5 bases). The germline V gene encodes CDR1 SNHLY and CDR2 FYNNEI. This CDR3 is built from 15 residues. The V and J ends lost 2 bases and 7 bases respectively, with 12 bases between them. CDR3 region: CASSEPTEGNSPLHF. The DNA for the CDR3 is TGTGCCAGCAGTGAACCGACAGAAGGAAATTCACCCCTCCACTTT.

This clone was counted once. The gene calls are TRBV6-4 and TRBJ1-5; TRBD1 matches 11 bases. Germline-derived CDR1 and CDR2 are MRHNA and SNTAGT. V lost 3 bases and J lost 7; bases outside the gene matches: 2. CDR3 length: 14 residues. For the CDR3, the DNA is TGTGCCAGCAGTGAAGGGACAGGGGGACAGCCCCAGCATTTT. Residues: CASSEGTGGQPQHF.

The CDR3 reads CASSPEGRAGGEQFF. CDR3 DNA sequence: TGTGCCAGCTCACCAGAGGGCCGGGCTGGAGGTGAGCAGTTCTTC. The rearrangement joins TRBV18 to TRBJ2-1; a possible D gene is TRBD2 (5 bases). This CDR3 has 15 amino acids. V was shortened by 2 bases and J by 9 bases, with 17 bases between the two germline ends. The germline V gene encodes CDR1 KGHSH and CDR2 LQKENI.

This rearrangement joins TRBV18 to TRBJ1-3; D unresolved. The germline V gene encodes CDR1 KGHSH and CDR2 LQKENI. V lost 3 bases to trimming and J lost 0 bases, with 6 bases between them. CDR3 size: 14 residues. The CDR3, as DNA: TGTGCCAGCTCACCTTCGCTCTCTGGAAACACCATATATTTT. As protein: CASSPSLSGNTIYF.

The chain carries TRBV19 and TRBJ2-7; D gene ambiguous. CDR1 is LNHDA, CDR2 SQIVND, per germline (reference sequence). The CDR3 runs to 13 residues. Deletions cut 1 base from V and 1 base from J, with 5 bases between. In DNA form, the CDR3 reads TGTGCCAGTAGTATAGGCAGGTCCTACGAGCAGTACTTC. The encoded protein is CASSIGRSYEQYF.

The sample holds a few counts of this clone. The CDR3 DNA reads TGTGCCAGCAGCTTAGTTTTGTCAGGGGAAGGCTACACCTTC. Its translation: CASSLVLSGEGYTF. The chain employs TRBV7-9 and TRBJ1-2; D might be TRBD1 (6 bases). Trimming took off 1 base at V and 8 bases at J, with 14 bases between the two ends. Germline V gene sequence: CDR1 SEHNR, CDR2 FQNEAQ (reference sequence). This CDR3 has 14 residues.

The genes are TRBV28 and TRBJ1-2; no clear D gene. Germline CDR1 reads MDHEN; CDR2 reads SYDVKM. The CDR3 is made up of 13 amino acids. Trimming stripped 8 bases from V and 5 bases from J, with 15 bases between. CDR3 region: CASGTASSYGYTF. Written as DNA, the CDR3 is TGTGCCAGCGGAACAGCCTCTTCGTATGGCTACACCTTC.

This chain uses TRBV19 with TRBJ2-1; D not certain. The CDR3 totals 15 residues. CDR1 and CDR2 (germline): LNHDA, SQIVND (reference sequence). The V and J ends lost 6 bases and 9 bases respectively, with 21 bases between them. CDR3 loop: CASRVAEDHISEQFF. CDR3 bases: TGTGCCAGTAGGGTGGCCGAGGACCACATCAGTGAGCAGTTCTTC.

A single count supports this clone. CDR3 nucleotides: TGTGCCAGCAGCTTAGCCGCGACAGGGGTAACTGAAGCTTTCTTT. It translates to CASSLAATGVTEAFF. V gene TRBV7-2 combines with J gene TRBJ1-1; 8 bases map to TRBD1. The V gene end was trimmed by 0 bases and the J gene end by 5 bases; junction bases not matched to a gene: 5. CDR3 length: 15 amino acids. From germline, CDR1 is SGHTA and CDR2 FQGNSA.

The J gene is TRBJ2-5, the V gene TRBV27, with a tentative D call TRBD2 (7 bases). The germline V and J ends were trimmed by 3 bases and 4 bases, with 15 bases remaining between them. Germline V gene data show CDR1 as MNHEY and CDR2 as SMNVEV (reference sequence). CDR3 length equals 15 residues. The CDR3 region is CASSFGGGGGETQYF. CDR3 in DNA: TGTGCCAGCAGTTTTGGGGGAGGGGGAGGAGAGACCCAGTACTTC.

The DNA of the CDR3 is TGTGCCAGCAGCCACGGGGTTTCCTACGAGCAGTACTTC. Amino acids: CASSHGVSYEQYF. V usage is TRBV7-6 and J usage is TRBJ2-7, with a tentative D call TRBD2 (5 bases). With 5 bases removed from V and 1 base from J, the gap between germline ends came to 9 bases. The CDR3 sequence is 13 residues long. The germline V gene has CDR1 SGHVS and CDR2 FNYEAQ.

This chain uses TRBV28 with TRBJ2-5; D perhaps matches TRBD2 (7 bases). The CDR3 runs 13 residues. Germline assignment: CDR1 MDHEN and CDR2 SYDVKM. V was pared by 6 bases and J by 5 bases, with 13 bases between. The CDR3 loop reads CASRQQGGETQYF. The CDR3 region has the DNA TGTGCCAGCAGGCAACAGGGAGGGGAGACCCAGTACTTC.

Concerning this clone itself: Compared with germline, one end of the junction differs, possibly owing to a read error. The chain uses TRBV7-7 and TRBJ2-7; TRBD2 matches at 9 bases. CDR1 is SSHAT, CDR2 FNYEAQ, per germline (reference sequence). The CDR3 has 17 residues. The CDR3 coding sequence is TGTGCTAGCAGCCCGGGGGGACTAGCAAGGGGTTCCTACGAGCAGTACTTC. Amino acids: CASSPGGLARGSYEQYF.

This clone was detected once. The chain combines TRBV5-6 with TRBJ2-6; D gene ambiguous. V lost 2 bases and J lost 0, with 12 bases in between. This CDR3 spans 17 amino acids. Germline CDR1 and CDR2: SGHDT and YYEEEE. CDR3 protein: CASSFGFSVSGANVLTF. CDR3 coding DNA: TGTGCCAGCAGCTTCGGGTTCAGCGTCTCTGGGGCCAACGTCCTGACTTTC.

J is TRBJ1-2 and V is TRBV28; D is unresolved. Germline V gene data show CDR1 as MDHEN and CDR2 as SYDVKM. The V gene lost 7 bases and the J gene lost 3 bases, with 21 bases spanning the gap. This CDR3 contains 16 residues. The CDR3 region is CASMVPARSLDYGYTF. CDR3 nucleotides: TGTGCCAGCATGGTCCCAGCCAGGTCTTTGGACTATGGCTACACCTTC.

The chain joins TRBV7-9 to TRBJ2-3; maybe TRBD2 (7 bases). CDR1 is SEHNR and CDR2 is FQNEAQ in the germline V gene (reference sequence). The CDR3 sequence is 15 residues long. The V end lost 3 bases, the J end lost 3 bases, and 13 bases lay between the germline ends. The CDR3 sequence is CASSFTGRETDTQYF. CDR3 in DNA: TGTGCCAGCAGCTTCACAGGGAGGGAAACAGATACGCAGTATTTT. The whole variable domain, remainder taken from reference TRBV7-9 and TRBJ2-3, is DTGVSQNPRHKITKRGQNVTFRCDPISEHNRLYWYRQTLGQGPEFLTYFQNEAQLEKSRLLSDRFSAERPKGSFSTLEIQRTEQGDSAMYLCASSFTGRETDTQYFGPGTRLTVL.

Points on this clone: A read error may produce the germline difference seen at one junction end. At the DNA level, this CDR3 is encoded by other sequences in the same sample as well. The rearrangement links TRBV18 to TRBJ1-2; possible D gene TRBD1, 5 bases. Germline CDR1 KGHSH, CDR2 LQKENI. This CDR3 has 14 amino acids. CDR3 region: CASSPVRERYGYTF. CDR3 nucleotides: TGCGCCAGCTCACCAGTCAGGGAGCGCTATGGCTACACCTTC.

This chain joins TRBV14 and TRBJ1-2; D remains ambiguous. CDR3 length: 15 amino acids. Looked up from germline, CDR1 is SGHDN and CDR2 is FVKESK. The V and J ends lost 0 bases and 0 bases respectively, with 8 bases between them. The DNA of the CDR3 is TGTGCCAGCAGCCAAGAGTCCGGTTCTAACTATGGCTACACCTTC. This gives the protein CASSQESGSNYGYTF.

This chain links TRBV4-1 with TRBJ1-2; D is perhaps TRBD1 (5 bases). This CDR3 has 17 residues. V lost 3 bases and J 5 bases, leaving 22 bases between the germline ends. CDR1 is MGHRA, CDR2 YSYEKL, per germline. Here the CDR3 reads CASSHLLRDRLDYGYTF. CDR3 nucleotide sequence: TGCGCCAGCAGCCACTTACTCCGGGACCGCCTTGATTATGGCTACACCTTC.

The rearrangement links TRBV5-5 to TRBJ2-7, with D maybe TRBD1 (6 bases). CDR3 length: 14 residues. Germline-derived CDR1 and CDR2 are SGHKS and YYEKEE (reference sequence). V was pared by 6 bases and J by 0 bases, with 13 bases between. CDR3 coding DNA: TGTGCCAGCAACGTCGGACAGTCCTCCTACGAGCAGTACTTC. Protein sequence: CASNVGQSSYEQYF.

The rearrangement links TRBV18 to TRBJ2-7, with D unclear. Germline-derived CDR1 and CDR2 are KGHSH and LQKENI. The CDR3 runs 12 residues. Trimming took off 2 bases at V and 5 bases at J, with 7 bases between the two ends. The CDR3 DNA reads as TGTGCCAGCTCACCAGCCAGGAACGAGCAGTACTTC. Its protein is CASSPARNEQYF.

The chain links TRBV5-1 to TRBJ2-7; tentative D call: TRBD2 (6 bases). The ends were cut back, 4 bases at V and 5 bases at J, with 13 bases in the middle. The CDR3 is 13 amino acids. The germline V gene encodes CDR1 SGHRS and CDR2 YFSETQ. Here the CDR3 reads CASSLEGGNEQYF. The CDR3 DNA reads as TGCGCCAGCAGCCTCGAAGGAGGGAACGAGCAGTACTTC.

The rearrangement uses TRBV10-3 and TRBJ1-1; D is unclear. V dropped 6 bases and J dropped 2 bases, with 13 bases sitting between them. CDR3 length equals 14 residues. The V gene's germline CDR1 is ENHRY and CDR2 SYGVKD. CDR3 DNA: TGTGCCATCAGGAGGGATTCTACTAACACTGAAGCTTTCTTT. Amino acids: CAIRRDSTNTEAFF.

V and J are TRBV28 and TRBJ2-7, with D unclear. With 10 bases removed from V and 6 bases from J, the gap between germline ends came to 25 bases. The CDR3 sequence is 15 residues long. Germline lookup yields CDR1 MDHEN and CDR2 SYDVKM. CDR3 amino acids: CATLIPGRRSGEQYF. The CDR3 nucleotides read TGTGCCACCCTGATTCCCGGGCGCCGTTCGGGCGAGCAGTACTTC.

Written as DNA, the CDR3 is TGCGCCAGCAGTGATACCGGGACTAGCGGGGGGGCGAATGAGCAGTTCTTC. This gives the protein CASSDTGTSGGANEQFF. The rearrangement links TRBV10-1 to TRBJ2-1, with 16 bases aligning to TRBD2. Germline loops: CDR1 WNHNN, CDR2 SYGVQD (reference sequence). The CDR3 totals 17 residues. Trimming removed 3 bases from V and 7 bases from J; junction bases left unmatched: 6.

J is TRBJ2-1 and V is TRBV19; a possible D gene is TRBD2 (5 bases). V was cut by 0 bases and J by 1 base, with 7 bases left in between. Germline V gene data show CDR1 as LNHDA and CDR2 as SQIVND (reference sequence). The length of the CDR3 is 15 residues. CDR3 amino acids: CASSIEEGSYNEQFF. The CDR3 DNA sequence: TGTGCCAGTAGTATAGAAGAGGGTTCCTACAATGAGCAGTTCTTC.

This clone has just a few counts. This chain uses TRBV20-1 with TRBJ1-2; no clear D gene. Germline CDR1 DFQATT, CDR2 SNEGSKA (reference sequence). Trimming cost V 6 bases and J 4 bases, with 9 bases left between them. There are 11 residues in the CDR3. CDR3 region: CSAERGYGYTF. Here the CDR3 DNA reads TGCAGTGCCGAACGGGGCTATGGCTACACCTTC.

The chain employs TRBV28 and TRBJ1-5; no firm D call. Germline V gene data show CDR1 as MDHEN and CDR2 as SYDVKM. This CDR3 is built from 16 residues. Trimming shortened V by 0 bases and J by 4 bases, and 13 bases separated the two germline ends. The CDR3 DNA follows: TGTGCCAGCAGTTTATGGAGGGATTTCGGGAATCAGCCCCAGCATTTT. Its protein product is CASSLWRDFGNQPQHF.

The rearrangement joins TRBV7-9 to TRBJ2-2; 14 positions agree with TRBD2. This CDR3 contains 19 residues. J gave up 4 bases and V 3 bases, and 10 bases lay outside the gene matches. Germline V CDR1 and CDR2: SEHNR, FQNEAQ (reference sequence). The CDR3 DNA follows: TGTGCCAGCAGCTTCGCGACTAGCGGGAGGGCCGTTGGCACCGGGGAGCTGTTTTTT. It codes for CASSFATSGRAVGTGELFF. The whole variable domain, remainder taken from reference TRBV7-9 and TRBJ2-2, is DTGVSQNPRHKITKRGQNVTFRCDPISEHNRLYWYRQTLGQGPEFLTYFQNEAQLEKSRLLSDRFSAERPKGSFSTLEIQRTEQGDSAMYLCASSFATSGRAVGTGELFFGEGSRLTVL.

V gene TRBV6-4 combines with J gene TRBJ2-2; 7 bases are a match to TRBD2. CDR3 size: 15 residues. CDR1 and CDR2 (germline): MRHNA, SNTAGT. With 4 bases clipped from V and 1 base from J, the junction kept 3 bases outside the gene matches. CDR3 bases: TGTGCCAGCAGTGGAACGGGAGGGAACACCGGGGAGCTGTTTTTT. This sequence encodes CASSGTGGNTGELFF.

This chain joins TRBV27 and TRBJ1-2; possibly TRBD1 for D (6 bases). Looked up from germline, CDR1 is MNHEY and CDR2 is SMNVEV (reference sequence). The V and J ends lost 8 bases and 3 bases respectively, with 19 bases between them. The CDR3 is made up of 15 amino acids. DNA for the CDR3: TGTGCCAGCGCCCCCGAGGGGGGGGTATACTATGGCTACACCTTC. Its protein product is CASAPEGGVYYGYTF.